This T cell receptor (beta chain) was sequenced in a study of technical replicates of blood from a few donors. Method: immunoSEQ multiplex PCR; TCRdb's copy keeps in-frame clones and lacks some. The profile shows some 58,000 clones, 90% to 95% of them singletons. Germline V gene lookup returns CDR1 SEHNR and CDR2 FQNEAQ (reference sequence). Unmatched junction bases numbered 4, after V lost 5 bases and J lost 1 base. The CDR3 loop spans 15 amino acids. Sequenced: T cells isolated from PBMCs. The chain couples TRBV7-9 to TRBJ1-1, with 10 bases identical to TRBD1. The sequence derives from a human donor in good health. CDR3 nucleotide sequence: TGTGCCAGCAGCCTACGACAGGGGGCGAACACTGAAGCTTTCTTT. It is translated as CASSLRQGANTEAFF.